Shown below are 13 T cell receptor beta chains from a single sample sequenced in a study of T-cell reconstitution after alpha-beta-depleted transplantation in children listed by TCRdb under 2016. The sample's treatment or condition, from its label and the paper: allogeneic hematopoietic cell transplantation with graft depleted of TCRalphabeta T cells and CD19 B cells. Library prep was done by PCR. Data came from an Illumina HiSeq 2500. TCR libraries were prepared with molecular barcoding, using unique molecular identifiers to normalize TCRbeta repertoire quantification. The raw public data were reprocessed by TCRdb itself: fastp quality trimming at Q25, MiXCR clonotype calling, in-frame beta chains only. For every CDR3 protein sequence, its rows merge into one entry that carries the most common genes and DNA. Recorded for this sample are under 750,000 distinct CDR3 sequences; approximately 22% of them occurred a single time. Less than 15% of the sample is held by the ten biggest clonotypes.

The input for sequencing was PBMCs, mostly from graft donor cells, taken 360 days after TCRalphabeta/CD19-depleted stem cell transplant. The receptors come from a boy in the first two years of life who had a stem cell transplant for acute myeloid leukemia, so the T cells may come from the graft donor.

This clonotype was seen more than once but under ten times. The chain is built from TRBV2 and TRBJ2-1; 9 bases agree with TRBD1. Looked up from germline, CDR1 is SNHLY and CDR2 is FYNNEI. V dropped 7 bases and J dropped 7; count of bases not matched to a gene: 14. This CDR3 has 16 residues. The CDR3 sequence: CASNEGTWTGANEQFF. The CDR3 coding sequence is TGTGCCAGCAACGAGGGAACTTGGACAGGGGCAAATGAGCAGTTCTTC. The complete variable domain, with remaining parts taken from reference TRBV2 and TRBJ2-1, reads EPEVTQTPSHQVTQMGQEVILRCVPISNHLYFYWYRQILGQKVEFLVSFYNNEISEKSEIFDDQFSVERPDGSNFTLKIRSTKLEDSAMYFCASNEGTWTGANEQFFGPGTRLTVL.

This clonotype has only a few counts. This rearrangement joins TRBV20-1 to TRBJ1-1; D perhaps matches TRBD1 (6 bases). V lost 4 bases and J lost 4, with 16 bases in between. The CDR3 contains 14 residues. Germline V CDR1 and CDR2: DFQATT, SNEGSKA (reference sequence). CDR3 sequence reads: CSAKAGHPGTEAFF. The DNA of the CDR3 is TGCAGTGCTAAAGCGGGACACCCGGGCACTGAAGCTTTCTTT.

The gene calls are TRBV20-1 and TRBJ1-5; D gene uncertain. This CDR3 region has 12 residues. Trimming took off 6 bases at V and 11 bases at J, with 17 bases between the two ends. Germline V gene lookup returns CDR1 DFQATT and CDR2 SNEGSKA (reference sequence). CDR3 in amino acids: CSAQRQGLAQHF. As DNA, the CDR3 is TGCAGTGCCCAACGACAAGGGCTAGCCCAGCATTTT.

The chain couples TRBV20-1 to TRBJ1-2; a weak D match, TRBD1 (5 bases). This CDR3 contains 14 residues. Germline V CDR1 and CDR2: DFQATT, SNEGSKA (reference sequence). CDR3 nucleotide sequence: TGCAGCATGGAGCTAGGGAGCGGGGGGTATGGCTACACCTTC. It translates to CSMELGSGGYGYTF.

The genes are TRBV25-1 and TRBJ2-7; D is possibly TRBD2 (6 bases). The CDR3 sequence is 13 residues long. Germline V CDR1 and CDR2: MGHDK, SYGVNS. Trimming pared 5 bases from V and 3 bases from J, leaving 11 bases between. This CDR3 is CASSRGLIYEQYV. In DNA form, the CDR3 reads TGTGCCAGCAGTAGGGGACTTATCTACGAGCAGTACGTC.

In its sample, this clonotype was seen many times. V is TRBV10-3 and J is TRBJ2-7; D unclear. V was shortened by 2 bases and J by 6 bases, with 8 bases between the two germline ends. The germline gives CDR1 ENHRY, CDR2 SYGVKD. This CDR3 has 12 amino acids. This CDR3 is CAISEPSREQYV. DNA for the CDR3: TGTGCCATCAGTGAGCCCAGCCGCGAGCAGTACGTC.

This chain uses TRBV20-1 with TRBJ2-7; 10 nucleotides match TRBD1. This CDR3 has 16 residues. CDR1 DFQATT and CDR2 SNEGSKA come from the germline V gene (reference sequence). After removal of 0 bases from V and 4 bases from J, the junction contained 9 bases not matched to a gene. The CDR3 DNA reads TGCAGTGCTAGAGATGGGTCGGACAGGGGGAATTACGAGCAGTACTTC. This gives the protein CSARDGSDRGNYEQYF.

The rearrangement uses TRBV18 and TRBJ1-1; D uncertain. With 4 bases removed from V and 1 base from J, the gap between germline ends came to 10 bases. The length of the CDR3 is 14 residues. Germline V CDR1 and CDR2: KGHSH, LQKENI. The chain's CDR3 is CASSRESKNTEAFF. The CDR3 DNA is TGTGCCAGCTCACGTGAGTCAAAGAACACTGAAGCTTTCTTT.

This clonotype has ten or more counts. V gene TRBV12-3 or TRBV12-4 combines with J gene TRBJ2-4, with D possibly TRBD1 on 7 matching bases. V lost 6 bases to trimming and J lost 2 bases, with 14 bases between them. CDR3 length equals 15 residues. The CDR3 loop reads CASSFQGGTKNIQYF. In nucleotides, the CDR3 is TGTGCCAGCAGCTTTCAGGGGGGAACCAAAAACATTCAGTACTTC.

Ten or more counts support this clonotype. The chain uses TRBV20-1 and TRBJ1-6; 10 bases are a match to TRBD1. Germline V gives CDR1 DFQATT, CDR2 SNEGSKA (reference sequence). Losses at the gene ends were 5 bases for V and 5 bases for J; bases not matched to a gene: 12. The CDR3 sequence is 17 residues long. CDR3 amino acids: CSAVRRDRGLHNSPLHF. DNA for the CDR3: TGCAGTGCTGTTCGCCGGGACAGGGGACTCCATAATTCACCCCTCCACTTT.

V and J are TRBV20-1 and TRBJ2-2, with 9 bases lining up with TRBD2. The V gene's germline CDR1 is DFQATT and CDR2 SNEGSKA (reference sequence). CDR3 length: 19 amino acids. Trimming removed 2 bases from V and 3 bases from J; junction bases left unmatched: 16. CDR3 sequence: CSARIWGRSGGRDTGELFF. The CDR3 DNA reads as TGCAGTGCTAGAATCTGGGGGCGTAGCGGGGGACGGGACACCGGGGAGCTGTTTTTT.

This clonotype showed up just a few times. V and J are TRBV20-1 and TRBJ1-2; 7 bases match TRBD1. V gave up 4 bases and J gave up 5 bases; unmatched junction bases: 7. The CDR3 is 13 amino acids. Germline lookup yields CDR1 DFQATT and CDR2 SNEGSKA (reference sequence). CDR3 protein: CSATRQGGYGYTF. CDR3 sequence (DNA): TGCAGTGCTACCCGACAGGGTGGGTATGGCTACACCTTC.

At least ten counts were recorded for this clonotype. The V call is TRBV24-1, the J call TRBJ2-2, with a weak D call TRBD1 (6 bases). CDR1 is KGHDR and CDR2 is SFDVKD in the germline V gene. V lost 7 bases and J 4 bases, leaving 9 bases between the germline ends. The CDR3 runs 13 residues. The CDR3 region is CATRTGSTGELFF. DNA of the CDR3: TGTGCCACCAGAACAGGGAGCACCGGGGAGCTGTTTTTT.